Listed below are T cell receptor beta chains from one sample, sequenced in a study of Tregs in tolerant kidney transplant recipients. These receptors have no identified antigens. Profiled with immunoSEQ multiplex PCR; TCRdb holds only in-frame clones, not every one. The sample contains around 21,000 clones, roughly two thirds of which appear only once. The material sequenced was Tregs from blood cultured with allogeneic cells. Every receptor here comes from a human donor in good health. Each CDR3 is given with its conserved first and last residue. D genes are given only for firm matches. Rows give clone size only sometimes, using once, few, many, or a class for an expanded clone.

TRBV5-1	-	-	TRBJ1-6	CAASRGDYNSPLHF	TGCGCCGCGTCCAGGGGCGACTATAATTCACCCCTCCACTTT
TRBV5-1	-	TRBD2	TRBJ2-5	CASSEGLAGAGETQYF	TGCGCCAGCAGCGAGGGACTAGCGGGGGCGGGGGAGACCCAGTACTTC
TRBV19	once	-	TRBJ2-1	CASSISSTVGNEQFF	TGTGCCAGTAGTATCTCTAGCACGGTGGGGAATGAGCAGTTCTTC
TRBV30	-	-	TRBJ1-6	CAWSVTVYNSPLHF	TGTGCCTGGAGTGTGACGGTCTATAATTCACCCCTCCACTTT
TRBV5-5	-	-	TRBJ2-3	CASSLGGYRTGTDTQYF	TGTGCCAGCAGCTTGGGGGGATACAGGACAGGCACAGATACGCAGTATTTT
TRBV18	-	TRBD1	TRBJ1-3	CASSPTGNSGNTIYF	TGTGCCAGCTCACCGACAGGGAACTCTGGAAACACCATATATTTT
TRBV5-5	-	-	TRBJ1-5	CASSFTPGQPQHF	TGTGCCAGCAGCTTTACTCCTGGTCAGCCCCAGCATTTT
TRBV6-5	-	-	TRBJ2-7	CASRETYEQYF	TGTGCCAGCAGGGAAACCTACGAGCAGTACTTC
TRBV2	-	TRBD1	TRBJ2-1	CASREPGQGAREQFF	TGTGCCAGCAGGGAACCGGGACAGGGGGCGCGTGAGCAGTTCTTC
TRBV9	-	-	TRBJ2-7	CASSVEVGGPDEQYF	TGTGCCAGCAGCGTAGAGGTGGGGGGACCGGACGAGCAGTACTTC
TRBV9	-	-	TRBJ1-2	CASSVNREDYGYTF	TGTGCCAGCAGCGTAAACCGGGAGGACTATGGCTACACCTTC
TRBV23-1	-	TRBD1	TRBJ1-1	CASSPFGTGSYEAFF	TGCGCCAGCAGTCCCTTTGGGACAGGGTCGTATGAAGCTTTCTTT
TRBV27	-	-	TRBJ1-1	CARVGGGTEAFF	TGTGCCAGGGTAGGGGGGGGAACTGAAGCTTTCTTT
TRBV12-5	few	TRBD2	TRBJ2-1	CASGSGLAGFDEQFF	TGTGCTAGTGGTTCCGGACTAGCGGGATTCGATGAGCAGTTCTTC
TRBV18	-	-	TRBJ2-2	CASRSVPAGELFF	TGTGCCAGCCGGTCCGTTCCGGCCGGGGAGCTGTTTTTT
TRBV18	-	TRBD1	TRBJ1-5	CASSHDLRQGEDQPQHF	TGTGCCAGCTCACACGATCTTCGCCAGGGGGAGGATCAGCCCCAGCATTTT
TRBV6-5	-	TRBD2	TRBJ2-5	CASKVAGGKETQYF	TGTGCCAGCAAAGTAGCGGGGGGTAAAGAGACCCAGTACTTC
TRBV18	once	TRBD1	TRBJ2-5	CASSPPTGVETQYF	TGTGCCAGCTCACCACCGACAGGGGTCGAGACCCAGTACTTC